This TCR beta chain was sequenced during a study of CD8+CD57+ T cells in acquired aplastic anemia. Turning to the study itself: 3.2 ug was the average amount of DNA from sorted CD4+ and CD8+ cells.

Both TCR beta VDJ combination and CDR3 sequence profiling were carried out. Genomic DNA was the template for this profiling. TCRdb processed the reads anew with MiXCR; each CDR3 protein has one entry. Of a few hundred thousand distinct CDR3 sequences detected, roughly 82% appear once; the ten largest clones hold 42%. From its first to its last residue, the CDR3 has 11 amino acids. Germline CDR1 and CDR2: SGHVS and FQNEAQ. Overall study results and limits: Both patients and controls carried the same twenty-nine CD8+ CDR3 sequences.

Sequenced patients had shown CD8+CD57+ cell expansion by flow cytometry. Therapy had not been given to patients before blood sampling. On this clonotype itself: Its antigen is still unknown. Because it lacks the conserved phenylalanine or tryptophan at the end, this CDR3 is likely a read error. Because the CDR3's place on the DNA is in doubt, the DNA is left out and the CDR3 is given as listed by TCRdb.

This chain joins TRBV7-8 and TRBJ2-3. What was sequenced was sorted CD4+, CD8+, or CD8+CD57+ T cells (not recorded which) from PBMCs. This clonotype was obtained from a human donor with aplastic anemia. CDR3 residues: CASSLAETPYI.